Below are 28 T cell receptor beta chains sequenced from a single sample in a study of T cell responses to AZD1222 COVID-19 vaccine. TCRdb's copy holds only in-frame clones and misses some; the assay was immunoSEQ multiplex PCR. In the table there are about 150,000 clones, 80% to 95% of which are singletons. The sample in question was peripheral blood, obtained 28 days after the second AZD1222 dose. Receptors were obtained from an adult who received the AZD1222 COVID-19 vaccine.

J is TRBJ1-1 and V is TRBV29-1, with D hard to call. The CDR3 loop spans 13 amino acids. Trimming took 4 bases from V and 1 from J, leaving 10 bases between them. The germline CDR1 and CDR2 sequences are SQVTM and ANQGSEA. The CDR3 bases are TGCAGCGTTGCAGACAACCCGAACACTGAAGCTTTCTTT. Translating it yields CSVADNPNTEAFF.

The J gene is TRBJ2-2, the V gene TRBV2; 12 bases fit TRBD2. From germline, CDR1 is SNHLY and CDR2 FYNNEI. J gave up 1 base and V 8 bases, and 14 bases lay outside the gene matches. The CDR3 runs 19 residues. CDR3 nucleotide sequence: TGTGCCAGCTCCGGGACTAGCGGGCCTCCAAGGGGGAACACCGGGGAGCTGTTTTTT. It specifies CASSGTSGPPRGNTGELFF. The whole variable domain, remainder taken from reference TRBV2 and TRBJ2-2, is EPEVTQTPSHQVTQMGQEVILRCVPISNHLYFYWYRQILGQKVEFLVSFYNNEISEKSEIFDDQFSVERPDGSNFTLKIRSTKLEDSAMYFCASSGTSGPPRGNTGELFFGEGSRLTVL.

The chain is built from TRBV6-5 and TRBJ2-7; D is undetermined. Germline V CDR1 and CDR2: MNHEY, SVGAGI. Trimming stripped 7 bases from V and 0 bases from J, with 10 bases between. CDR3 length: 13 amino acids. The CDR3, as DNA: TGTGCCAGCATGGGTGTTGGCTCCTACGAGCAGTACTTC. Translation: CASMGVGSYEQYF.

The chain recombines TRBV5-1 with TRBJ2-1; 10 bases align to TRBD2. The CDR3 totals 14 residues. V gave up 4 bases and J gave up 3 bases; unmatched junction bases: 1. Germline CDR1 is SGHRS and CDR2 is YFSETQ. CDR3 in DNA: TGCGCCAGCAGCCGGACTAGCGGCTACAATGAGCAGTTCTTC. Translating it yields CASSRTSGYNEQFF.

V usage is TRBV19 and J usage is TRBJ1-2; TRBD1 matches 11 bases. Germline V gene sequence: CDR1 LNHDA, CDR2 SQIVND (reference sequence). The CDR3 extends over 15 amino acids. V trimming: 6 bases; J trimming: 5 bases; junction bases outside the gene matches: 8. CDR3 sequence (DNA): TGTGCCAGTAGCCGCGGACAGGGGGCGATTTATGGCTACACCTTC. Its protein is CASSRGQGAIYGYTF.

This rearrangement joins TRBV29-1 to TRBJ2-6, with D perhaps being TRBD1 or TRBD2 (5 bases each). From germline, CDR1 is SQVTM and CDR2 ANQGSEA. V lost 4 bases and J 0 bases, leaving 13 bases between the germline ends. The CDR3 contains 16 residues. CDR3 in DNA: TGCAGCGTTGGGGGGACCCCCTACTCTGGGGCCAACGTCCTGACTTTC. It specifies CSVGGTPYSGANVLTF.

This chain links TRBV6-2 or TRBV6-3 with TRBJ1-5; tentatively, D is TRBD1 (5 bases). Germline V gene lookup returns CDR1 MNHEY and CDR2 SVGEGT. Trimming took off 5 bases at V and 0 bases at J, with 17 bases between the two ends. This CDR3 spans 17 amino acids. The CDR3 DNA reads TGTGCCAGCAGTCACCCCACCCAGGGAATTAGCAATCAGCCCCAGCATTTT. Its translation: CASSHPTQGISNQPQHF.

In its sample, this clone was seen once. The gene calls are TRBV7-9 and TRBJ1-2; D perhaps matches TRBD1 (6 bases). CDR1 and CDR2 (germline): SEHNR, FQNEAQ (reference sequence). Trimming cost V 5 bases and J 2 bases, with 18 bases left between them. This CDR3 contains 16 residues. The CDR3 here is CASSEDGTRNNYGYTF. The CDR3 nucleotides read TGTGCCAGCAGCGAGGACGGGACAAGGAACAACTATGGCTACACCTTC.

The rearrangement joins TRBV7-6 to TRBJ2-2; D gene unclear. Germline V CDR1 and CDR2: SGHVS, FNYEAQ. V was clipped by 2 bases and J by 2 bases, with 12 bases between them. CDR3 size: 16 residues. CDR3 DNA sequence: TGTGCCAGCAGCTTATTTGGGCAACCAAACACCGGGGAGCTGTTTTTT. Residues: CASSLFGQPNTGELFF. Supplemented by reference TRBV7-6 and TRBJ2-2, the full variable domain reads GAGVSQSPRYKVTKRGQDVALRCDPISGHVSLYWYRQALGQGPEFLTYFNYEAQQDKSGLPNDRFSAERPEGSISTLTIQRTEQRDSAMYRCASSLFGQPNTGELFFGEGSRLTVL.

The chain is built from TRBV7-2 and TRBJ2-7, with TRBD1 matching 10 bases. The V gene's germline CDR1 is SGHTA and CDR2 FQGNSA. V shed 4 bases, J shed 1 base, and the junction held 4 bases outside the gene matches. CDR3 length equals 15 residues. The CDR3 region is CASSYRQGASYEQYF. Here the CDR3 DNA reads TGTGCCAGCAGCTATCGACAGGGGGCGTCCTACGAGCAGTACTTC. Variable domain in full (rest from reference TRBV7-2 and TRBJ2-7): GAGVSQSPSNKVTEKGKDVELRCDPISGHTALYWYRQSLGQGLEFLIYFQGNSAPDKSGLPSDRFSAERTGGSVSTLTIQRTQQEDSAVYLCASSYRQGASYEQYFGPGTRLTVT.

This chain joins TRBV28 and TRBJ1-6, with D maybe TRBD1 (5 bases). This CDR3 is built from 15 residues. CDR1 is MDHEN, CDR2 SYDVKM, per germline. The V end lost 1 base, the J end lost 7 bases, and 11 bases lay between the germline ends. The CDR3 here is CASSLYRGANSPLHF. The CDR3 coding sequence is TGTGCCAGCAGTTTATACCGAGGGGCGAATTCACCCCTCCACTTT.

This clone has a handful of counts. The chain carries TRBV5-4 and TRBJ2-1; 7 bases map to TRBD1. Germline V gene lookup returns CDR1 SGHNT and CDR2 YYREEE (reference sequence). V was pared by 4 bases and J by 7 bases, with 11 bases of the junction left unmatched. This CDR3 has 15 amino acids. The CDR3 here is CASSIDRVRGNEQFF. CDR3 in DNA: TGTGCCAGCAGCATTGACAGGGTTCGAGGGAATGAGCAGTTCTTC.

The rearrangement joins TRBV6-5 to TRBJ2-7; the match to TRBD2 covers 8 bases. The CDR3 is made up of 16 amino acids. Trimming at V came to 0 bases and at J to 0 bases, leaving 4 bases not matched to a gene. Germline CDR1 MNHEY, CDR2 SVGAGI. CDR3 sequence: CASSYSSGTFSYEQYF. CDR3 coding DNA: TGTGCCAGCAGTTACTCTAGCGGGACTTTCTCCTACGAGCAGTACTTC.

This clone was detected only once. The V gene is TRBV27, the J gene TRBJ1-4; D unresolved. V was pared by 0 bases and J by 0 bases, with 11 bases between. Germline CDR1 MNHEY, CDR2 SMNVEV (reference sequence). The CDR3 consists of 17 residues. CDR3 sequence reads: CASSLSVPAATNEKLFF. The CDR3 DNA is TGTGCCAGCAGTTTATCGGTTCCAGCTGCAACTAATGAAAAACTGTTTTTT. The variable domain in full, completed from reference TRBV27 and TRBJ1-4, reads EAQVTQNPRYLITVTGKKLTVTCSQNMNHEYMSWYRQDPGLGLRQIYYSMNVEVTDKGDVPEGYKVSRKEKRNFPLILESPSPNQTSLYFCASSLSVPAATNEKLFFGSGTQLSVL.

This clone has more than one count but fewer than ten. The V gene is TRBV19, the J gene TRBJ1-1; 9 nucleotides align to TRBD1. The CDR3 runs to 14 residues. With 3 bases clipped from V and 5 bases from J, the junction kept 4 bases outside the gene matches. Germline V gene lookup returns CDR1 LNHDA and CDR2 SQIVND (reference sequence). CDR3 amino acids: CASSMDRGRTEAFF. CDR3 DNA: TGTGCCAGTAGTATGGACAGGGGACGGACTGAAGCTTTCTTT.

V usage is TRBV9 and J usage is TRBJ2-3, with 12 bases that match TRBD2. Trimming took 7 bases from V and 4 from J; bases not matched to a gene: 7. The CDR3 length is 15 residues. Germline V lookup: CDR1 SGDLS, CDR2 YYNGEE. The CDR3 is CASGTSGRAPDTQYF. The DNA for the CDR3 is TGTGCCAGCGGGACTAGCGGGCGGGCCCCAGATACGCAGTATTTT.

This chain connects TRBV6-6 to TRBJ1-2; 10 bases are a match to TRBD1. In germline, CDR1 is MNHNY, CDR2 SVGAGI (reference sequence). The CDR3 has 14 amino acids. J lost 3 bases, V lost 5 bases, and 3 bases had no gene match. In nucleotides, the CDR3 is TGTGCCAGCAGTAGACAGGGGGCGGACTATGGCTACACCTTC. Residues: CASSRQGADYGYTF.

The rearrangement uses TRBV11-3 and TRBJ2-7; 7 nucleotides agree with TRBD1. V shed 6 bases, J shed 6 bases, and the junction held 14 bases outside the gene matches. Germline CDR1 is SGHNT and CDR2 is YENEEA. The CDR3 has 15 residues. CDR3 in DNA: TGTGCCAGCAGTGGTAGTGGACAGGCCGCCCCCGAGCAGTACTTC. Its translation: CASSGSGQAAPEQYF.

This chain joins TRBV7-9 and TRBJ1-3; TRBD1 might be the D (5 bases). Germline V lookup: CDR1 SEHNR, CDR2 FQNEAQ (reference sequence). V was trimmed by 5 bases and J by 2 bases, leaving 7 bases between them. The CDR3 has 13 residues. CDR3: CASSGTPGNTIYF. In DNA form, the CDR3 reads TGTGCCAGCAGCGGGACGCCTGGAAACACCATATATTTT.

The V call is TRBV9, the J call TRBJ2-2; 7 nucleotides match TRBD1. Per germline, CDR1 SGDLS and CDR2 YYNGEE. The CDR3 is 15 residues long. Germline trimming cut 3 bases from V and 4 bases from J; bases unmatched to any gene: 6. This chain's CDR3 is CASSAGDRATGELFF. The DNA of the CDR3 is TGTGCCAGCAGCGCCGGTGACAGGGCCACCGGGGAGCTGTTTTTT.

The chain combines TRBV6-2 or TRBV6-3 with TRBJ1-1, with D possibly TRBD1 on 6 matching bases. The CDR3 loop spans 15 amino acids. Germline lookup yields CDR1 MNHEY and CDR2 SVGEGT. Trimming pared 2 bases from V and 6 bases from J, leaving 16 bases between. The CDR3 loop reads CASSYRAGAMAEAFF. Written as DNA, the CDR3 is TGTGCCAGCAGTTACCGAGCAGGGGCGATGGCTGAAGCTTTCTTT.

V usage is TRBV11-3 and J usage is TRBJ2-5, with D possibly TRBD2 on 5 matching bases. The CDR3 is made up of 17 amino acids. Germline V gene sequence: CDR1 SGHNT, CDR2 YENEEA. V was shortened by 1 base and J by 2 bases, with 17 bases between the two germline ends. For the CDR3, the DNA is TGTGCCAGCAGCTTAGTTGCGGGTCTACGGGGTCAAGAGACCCAGTACTTC. It yields the protein CASSLVAGLRGQETQYF.

The rearrangement uses TRBV19 and TRBJ2-7; 7 nucleotides align to TRBD1. Trimming at V came to 6 bases and at J to 0 bases, leaving 8 bases not matched to a gene. Germline V CDR1 and CDR2: LNHDA, SQIVND (reference sequence). The CDR3 is made up of 15 amino acids. The CDR3 sequence is CASRSPRTGSYEQYF. The CDR3 DNA follows: TGTGCCAGTAGGTCCCCACGGACAGGCTCCTACGAGCAGTACTTC. The complete variable domain, with remaining parts taken from reference TRBV19 and TRBJ2-7, reads DGGITQSPKYLFRKEGQNVTLSCEQNLNHDAMYWYRQDPGQGLRLIYYSQIVNDFQKGDIAEGYSVSREKKESFPLTVTSAQKNPTAFYLCASRSPRTGSYEQYFGPGTRLTVT.

The chain carries TRBV11-2 and TRBJ2-1, with 14 bases matching TRBD2. Trimming at V came to 5 bases and at J to 6 bases, leaving 3 bases not matched to a gene. This CDR3 has 15 amino acids. Germline assignment: CDR1 SGHAT and CDR2 FQNNGV. This CDR3 reads CASSKGLAGVNEQFF. CDR3 nucleotide sequence: TGTGCCAGCAGCAAGGGACTAGCGGGAGTCAATGAGCAGTTCTTC.

V gene TRBV19 combines with J gene TRBJ2-3; the match to TRBD2 covers 13 bases. J was trimmed by 6 bases and V by 6 bases; bases with no gene match: 15. The CDR3 is 18 residues long. Per the germline V gene, CDR1 is LNHDA and CDR2 is SQIVND (reference sequence). The CDR3 here is CASSQWATGTSGTDTQYF. CDR3 coding DNA: TGTGCCAGTAGCCAGTGGGCAACCGGGACTAGCGGGACTGATACGCAGTATTTT.

This chain's CDR3 is CAWNGQSYNEQFF. CDR3 nucleotide sequence: TGTGCCTGGAATGGACAGTCCTACAATGAGCAGTTCTTC. The rearrangement uses TRBV30 and TRBJ2-1, with a weak D call TRBD1 (6 bases). In germline, CDR1 is GTSNPN, CDR2 SVGIG (reference sequence). Trimming shortened V by 4 bases and J by 1 base, and 8 bases separated the two germline ends. The CDR3 totals 13 residues.

The chain recombines TRBV4-1 with TRBJ1-1; D may be TRBD1 (5 bases). The V end was cut by 0 bases, the J end by 1 base, with 9 bases between. The CDR3 sequence is 15 residues long. The germline V gene encodes CDR1 MGHRA and CDR2 YSYEKL. This chain's CDR3 is CASSQDGRANTEAFF. In DNA, the CDR3 is TGCGCCAGCAGCCAAGATGGCAGGGCGAACACTGAAGCTTTCTTT.

This chain links TRBV29-1 with TRBJ1-1; no clear D gene. Germline V gene lookup returns CDR1 SQVTM and CDR2 ANQGSEA. The ends were cut back, 6 bases at V and 2 bases at J, with 13 bases in the middle. The CDR3 spans 13 residues. CDR3 sequence (DNA): TGCAGCGTCAAGGTGCAGTATAACACTGAAGCTTTCTTT. This translates into CSVKVQYNTEAFF.